This T cell receptor (beta chain) was captured in a study of T cell responses to AZD1222 COVID-19 vaccine. Study-level findings and limits: Vaccine-associated CD4 TCRs ranged over spike, dominating at 160-218 and 743-854. In the spike-specific TCR repertoire, nearly half reportedly target unmutated variant regions. White British donors predominated, females outnumbered males, and clonal diversity was possibly underestimated.

On this clone: Its antigen is still unknown.

Germline V gene data show CDR1 as SGHRS and CDR2 as YFSETQ. This CDR3 has 14 residues. V was pared by 4 bases and J by 6 bases, with 15 bases between. Using immunoSEQ multiplex PCR, the repertoire was profiled, and TCRdb retains in-frame clones only, with some absent. The sample lists around 200,000 clones, 88% occurring once. The source of this sequence is an adult who received the AZD1222 COVID-19 vaccine. The V gene is TRBV5-1, the J gene TRBJ2-3; D tentatively fits TRBD1 or TRBD2 (5 bases each). The sample consisted of peripheral blood, taken 28 days after the second AZD1222 dose. The CDR3 coding sequence is TGCGCCAGCAGCCCAGGGCCTGGAGGCGATACGCAGTATTTT. Protein product: CASSPGPGGDTQYF.